This record looks at one T cell receptor (beta chain) sequence and its context. What it binds is not known. Sequencing of TCR beta was performed on blood CD8+ T cells and on blood CD4+ T cells. The entry originates in a study of CD8 T cells in Susac syndrome. Study conclusions and caveats: There was no clonal expansion in the CD4+ T cell repertoires of Susac syndrome.

The CDR3 runs 15 residues. Germline assignment: CDR1 SGHVS and CDR2 FQNEAQ. Trimming shortened V by 1 base and J by 3 bases, and 10 bases separated the two germline ends. The RNA, about 0.45 to 1 ug, was put through reverse transcription using random hexamers. A multiplex approach, immunoSEQ multiplex PCR, amplified TCR beta CDR3 across 54 Vbeta and 13 Jbeta. TCRdb recomputed calls from the immunoSEQ multiplex PCR reads with MiXCR, one row per CDR3 protein. The sample consists of 170,000 or so distinct CDR3 sequences, 90% to 96% of them appearing once. This TCR was sampled from a human donor with Susac syndrome. This chain joins TRBV7-8 and TRBJ1-5, with D perhaps TRBD1 (6 bases). Sequencing was carried out using CD4+ T cells from PBMCs. CDR3 nucleotide sequence: TGTGCCAGCAGCTTAGGTCAGGGGTACAATCAGCCCCAGCATTTT. Translating gives CASSLGQGYNQPQHF.